This T cell receptor beta chain derives from a study of blood T cells in healthy people across ages. General observations from the study: Underestimates were what the diversity estimates from one million T cells were considered to be.

Germline assignment: CDR1 SGHKS and CDR2 YYEKEE (reference sequence). This CDR3 contains 16 residues. Comment on this clonotype: Antigen unknown.

A second PCR of about 6 to 12 cycles used a sample-barcoded 5' primer and a J-beta primer mix. TCRdb re-analysed the 5' RACE reads in MiXCR, keeping a single row per CDR3 protein. The data contain 1,500,000 or so distinct CDR3 sequences, roughly 60% of them singletons. The extraction recovered at least 5.5 micrograms of total RNA per sample. This rearrangement joins TRBV5-5 to TRBJ2-4; D could derive from TRBD1 or TRBD2 (5 bases each). The end of the DNA fits TRBJ2-7 better, so the J call may be wrong. Specimen: blood. The origin of this receptor is a man between 18 and 29 years old in good health. CDR3 amino acids: CASSLDWAGGLDEQYF. The CDR3 region has the DNA TGTGCCAGCAGCTTGGATTGGGCTGGGGGTCTGGACGAGCAGTACTTC.